This T cell receptor beta chain emerged from a study of blood T cell repertoires in COVID-19. Study in general: In each case, the material was cDNA or gDNA derived from T cells, B-cell-depleted T cells, or PBMCs.

Authors' processing steps: Reference gene primer amplification yielded estimated nucleated cell counts. TCRdb's table, derived via immunoSEQ multiplex PCR, lists solely in-frame clones and lacks some. V and J calls plus clone size are reproduced from that table; the DNA served to infer D and trimming. Here the sample spans 250,000 or so clones, around nine tenths being singletons. This CDR3 comprises 14 residues. The specimen was peripheral blood. This chain joins TRBV21-1 and TRBJ2-2; the table's D call, TRBD2, was not checked against the DNA. TRBV21-1 is a recognized pseudogene. This sequence originates from a woman between 40 and 50 years old who had recovered from COVID-19. CDR3 DNA: TGTGCCAGCAGCAAAGCCGGGAACACCGGGGAGCTGTTTTTT. As protein: CASSKAGNTGELFF.